The 11 T cell receptor beta chains below were found in one sample sequenced in a study of T cells in women clearing cervical HPV infection. Sequenced by immunoSEQ multiplex PCR; TCRdb stores in-frame clones only, minus some. The sample features about 36,000 clones, with 1.7% in its top ten. The sample was blood buffy coat. The receptors were sampled from a woman between 18 and 69 years old with a cervical HPV16 infection that either progressed to CIN3+ or cleared (not recorded which).

The CDR3 loop is CSARTIVVVRGNEQFF. Partial CDR3 DNA: TGCAGTGCTAGAACCATTGTGGTAGTGAGGGGGAATGAG. The rearrangement joins TRBV20-1 to TRBJ2-1, with D possibly matching TRBD1 (6 bases). The sequenced fragment ends 3 residues before the CDR3 boundary, so the rest is inferred from the germline J gene. The CDR3 contains 16 residues. The V gene's germline CDR1 is DFQATT and CDR2 SNEGSKA (reference sequence). V lost 2 bases to trimming and J lost 7 bases, with 21 bases between them.

Concerning this clone itself: The missing CDR3 end, 3 residues past where the read stops, is filled in from the germline J gene. The chain links TRBV10-3 to TRBJ2-5, with D possibly being TRBD1 (6 bases). Trimming took off 7 bases at V and 2 bases at J, with 11 bases between the two ends. The CDR3 is 13 residues long. The germline V gene has CDR1 ENHRY and CDR2 SYGVKD. The CDR3 DNA, read in part, is TGTGCCATCACCGGACAGCCGCAAGAGACC. Protein: CAITGQPQET. The CDR3 reads in full as CAITGQPQETQYF.

As to this clone: The observed sequence ends 3 residues before the CDR3 terminus, with the missing tail filled in from the germline J gene. V and J are TRBV6-1 and TRBJ2-7, with TRBD1 identical over 8 bases. Per the germline V gene, CDR1 is MNHNS and CDR2 is SASEGT. The CDR3 has 16 amino acids. The V gene end was trimmed by 2 bases and the J gene end by 4 bases; junction bases not matched to a gene: 10. The CDR3 DNA, read in part, is TGTGCCAGCAGTGAATGGCGGCCAGGGGGCGGGTACGAG. Translation gives CASSEWRPGGGYE. The full-length CDR3 reads as CASSEWRPGGGYEQYF.

As concerns this clone: With the read ending 3 residues before the CDR3 end, the germline J gene is used to fill in that end. The rearrangement uses TRBV2 and TRBJ2-1; the match to TRBD2 covers 8 bases. J was trimmed by 0 bases and V by 6 bases; bases with no gene match: 7. The CDR3 covers 16 residues. The V gene's germline CDR1 is SNHLY and CDR2 FYNNEI. The covered CDR3 bases are TGTGCCAGCAGGGCCACTAGCGGCAGCTCCTACAATGAG. Translated, it gives CASRATSGSSYNE. The CDR3 as a whole reads CASRATSGSSYNEQFF.

For this clone: With the read ending 3 residues before the CDR3 end, the germline J gene is used to fill in that end. The J gene is TRBJ2-2, the V gene TRBV10-3; the match to TRBD1 covers 9 bases. The CDR3 extends over 15 amino acids. The V gene end was trimmed by 7 bases and the J gene end by 1 base; junction bases not matched to a gene: 4. Germline V lookup: CDR1 ENHRY, CDR2 SYGVKD. CDR3 DNA (partial): TGTGCCATCAACCCGGGACAGGGGAACACCGGGGAG. This gives the protein CAINPGQGNTGE. The complete CDR3 protein is CAINPGQGNTGELFF.

Note on this clone: Read coverage stops 3 residues before the CDR3 terminus; the germline J gene supplies the remainder. The chain has TRBV6-2 or TRBV6-3 and TRBJ2-1; possibly TRBD2 for D (6 bases). Germline V lookup: CDR1 MNHEY, CDR2 SVGEGT. The CDR3 consists of 17 residues. V lost 0 bases to trimming and J lost 2 bases, with 14 bases between them. Partial CDR3 DNA: TGTGCCAGCAGTTACTCGGGGCTTGGAGGGACCTACAATGAG. Translation: CASSYSGLGGTYNE. The entire CDR3 reads CASSYSGLGGTYNEQFF.

With regard to this clone: The read comes to an end 3 residues before the CDR3 does, leaving the germline J gene to fill in the end. V and J are TRBV19 and TRBJ1-1; 9 bases are shared with TRBD1. The germline V gene has CDR1 LNHDA and CDR2 SQIVND (reference sequence). This CDR3 spans 14 amino acids. With 10 bases clipped from V and 6 bases from J, the junction kept 12 bases outside the gene matches. CDR3 DNA (partial): TGTGCCACCGAGGAGGGGACAGGGAGGGCTGAA. This codes for CATEEGTGRAE. The complete CDR3 sequence is CATEEGTGRAEAFF.

The CDR3 bases that were read are TGTGCCAGCAGCCTCCCGGGTCAGCCG. Protein sequence: CASSLPGQP. The whole CDR3 reads CASSLPGQPQYF. The chain is built from TRBV7-9 and TRBJ2-3; D is uncertain. The CDR3 end falls 3 residues outside the read, so it is completed with the germline J gene. The length of the CDR3 is 12 residues. In germline, CDR1 is SEHNR, CDR2 FQNEAQ (reference sequence).

A remark on this clone: The CDR3 end is not reached by the read, which stops 3 residues before it; the germline J gene fills it in. The chain has TRBV7-7 and TRBJ1-1, with D maybe TRBD1 (6 bases). The germline CDR1 and CDR2 sequences are SSHAT and FNYEAQ (reference sequence). This CDR3 has 17 residues. The CDR3 protein is CASSPWTSGGAWETAFF. CDR3 bases read: TGTGCCAGCAGCCCATGGACTAGCGGGGGGGCCTGGGAGACA.

About this clone itself: Sequencing ends 3 residues short of the CDR3 end; the germline J gene provides the rest. The chain has TRBV5-4 and TRBJ2-1; D remains unclear. The germline gives CDR1 SGHNT, CDR2 YYREEE (reference sequence). Trimming cost V 0 bases and J 6 bases, with 7 bases left between them. The CDR3 spans 13 residues. The CDR3 region is CASSLEGFNEQFF. Incomplete CDR3 DNA: TGTGCCAGCAGCTTGGAAGGGTTCAATGAG.

Comment on this clone: The read comes to an end 3 residues before the CDR3 does, leaving the germline J gene to fill in the end. This chain uses TRBV5-1 with TRBJ2-2; 8 bases fit TRBD1. V shed 7 bases, J shed 1 base, and the junction held 15 bases outside the gene matches. There are 18 residues in the CDR3. The germline V gene has CDR1 SGHRS and CDR2 YFSETQ. CDR3 residues: CASHRGYSTMKNTGELFF. CDR3 bases read: TGCGCCAGCCACAGGGGGTACTCTACAATGAAGAACACCGGGGAG.